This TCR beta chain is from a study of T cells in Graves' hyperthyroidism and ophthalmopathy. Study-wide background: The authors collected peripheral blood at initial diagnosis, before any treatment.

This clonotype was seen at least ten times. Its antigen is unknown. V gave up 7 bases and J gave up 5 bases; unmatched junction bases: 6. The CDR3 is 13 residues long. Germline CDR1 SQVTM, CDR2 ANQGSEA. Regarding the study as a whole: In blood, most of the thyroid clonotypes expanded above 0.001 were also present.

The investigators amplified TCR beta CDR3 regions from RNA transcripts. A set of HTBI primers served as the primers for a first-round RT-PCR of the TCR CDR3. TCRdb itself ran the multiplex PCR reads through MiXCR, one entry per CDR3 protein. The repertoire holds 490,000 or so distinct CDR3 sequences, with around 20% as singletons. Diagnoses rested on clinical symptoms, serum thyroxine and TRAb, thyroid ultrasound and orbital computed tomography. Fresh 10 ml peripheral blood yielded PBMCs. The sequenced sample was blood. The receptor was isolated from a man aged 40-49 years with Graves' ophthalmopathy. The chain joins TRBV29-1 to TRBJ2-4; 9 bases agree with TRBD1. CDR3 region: CSGNRGPENIQYF. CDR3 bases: TGCAGCGGGAACAGGGGGCCAGAAAACATTCAGTACTTC.